One T cell receptor (beta chain) is described in this entry. TCRdb's table, derived via immunoSEQ multiplex PCR, lists solely in-frame clones and lacks some. Of 400,000 or so clones detected, around nine tenths appear once; the ten largest clones hold around 2.9%. Germline lookup yields CDR1 KGHSH and CDR2 LQKENI. The CDR3 runs to 17 residues. Trimming took 3 bases from V and 0 from J; bases not matched to a gene: 9. This sample is drawn from a study of blood T cell repertoires in COVID-19. This sequence joins TRBV18 and TRBJ2-3, with TRBD1 matching 7 bases. The sequence derives from a human donor in a cohort sampled during active COVID-19. The source material was peripheral blood. CDR3 coding DNA: TGTGCCAGCTCACCCCGCCGACAGGGCATCAGCACAGATACGCAGTATTTT. It yields the protein CASSPRRQGISTDTQYF.